A selection of T cell receptor beta chains follows, all from one sample in a study of shared clonotypes between healthy human individuals. TCRdb's table, derived via immunoSEQ multiplex PCR, lists solely in-frame clones and lacks some. The table includes 1.4 million or so clones, about 98.5% detected once. The specimen was naive CD4+ T cells sorted from blood. These receptors all come from a man aged 25 to 45 in good health. CDR3s include the opening cysteine and the closing phenylalanine or tryptophan. A D gene is named only where the DNA matches it firmly. The size of a clone is reported for some rows only, either as once, few or many, or as a class for expanded clones.

j_call | v_call | d_call | cdr3_length | clone_size | cdr3_nt | cdr3_aa
TRBJ1-1 | TRBV5-5 | TRBD1 | 14 | - | TGTGCCAGCAGGTGGGACAGGGCGAACACTGAAGCTTTCTTT | CASRWDRANTEAFF
TRBJ2-7 | TRBV15 | - | 13 | - | TGTGCCACCAGCAGAGATTTAGCACGAGAGCAGTACTTC | CATSRDLAREQYF
TRBJ2-1 | TRBV29-1 | - | 13 | - | TGCAGCGTTGAATTCGGGGGCGGCAATGAGCAGTTCTTC | CSVEFGGGNEQFF
TRBJ2-1 | TRBV15 | TRBD2 | 17 | - | TGTGCCACCAGCAGAGACCCGACTAGCGTTCGGTATAATGAGCAGTTCTTC | CATSRDPTSVRYNEQFF
TRBJ2-1 | TRBV5-1 | TRBD2 | 15 | - | TGCGCCAGCAGCTATACTAGCGGGAGGGACAATGAGCAGTTCTTC | CASSYTSGRDNEQFF
TRBJ2-3 | TRBV19 | TRBD2 | 15 | - | TGTGCCAGTAGTATACTAGCGGGCCCCACAGATACGCAGTATTTT | CASSILAGPTDTQYF
TRBJ2-1 | TRBV7-9 | - | 19 | - | TGTGCCAGCAGCGGACGGACAGGGCGGGCTAGCGGGACGTACAATGAGCAGTTCTTC | CASSGRTGRASGTYNEQFF
TRBJ2-7 | TRBV6-5 | - | 13 | - | TGTGCCAGCAGTTACTCAGGCAGATACGAGCAGTACTTC | CASSYSGRYEQYF
TRBJ2-1 | TRBV28 | - | 13 | - | TGTGCCAGCAGTTTGGACAGTTACAATGAGCAGTTCTTC | CASSLDSYNEQFF
TRBJ2-5 | TRBV7-2 | - | 14 | - | TGTGCCAGCAGCTTAGGGGGCAACCCACAGACCCAGTACTTC | CASSLGGNPQTQYF
TRBJ1-5 | TRBV7-2 | TRBD1 | 17 | - | TGTGCCAGCAGCCTTCGCGACAGGGATTATAGCAATCAGCCCCAGCATTTT | CASSLRDRDYSNQPQHF
TRBJ1-1 | TRBV6-4 | - | 14 | - | TGTGCCAGCAGTCGACACGGTCTAAACACTGAAGCTTTCTTT | CASSRHGLNTEAFF
TRBJ2-2 | TRBV6-5 | - | 14 | - | TGTGCCAGCAGTTACTCCCTGGTCTCCGGGGAGCTGTTTTTT | CASSYSLVSGELFF
TRBJ2-2 | TRBV18 | - | 16 | - | TGTGCCAGCTCACCAAGTCAACAGGGTAACACCGGGGAGCTGTTTTTT | CASSPSQQGNTGELFF
TRBJ1-1 | TRBV11-2 | - | 13 | - | TGTGCCAGCAGCTTACGTCCAAACACTGAAGCTTTCTTT | CASSLRPNTEAFF
TRBJ2-5 | TRBV7-9 | - | 15 | - | TGTGCCAGCAGCTTAGTTATGGCAGGGGAAGAGACCCAGTACTTC | CASSLVMAGEETQYF
TRBJ1-5 | TRBV6-5 | TRBD1 | 13 | - | TGTGCCAGCAAGCAGGGGGTCTCTCAGCCCCAGCATTTT | CASKQGVSQPQHF
TRBJ2-1 | TRBV7-3 | TRBD2 | 16 | - | TGTGCCAGCAGCTTAATAGCTAATAGCGGGAAGAATGAGCAGTTCTTC | CASSLIANSGKNEQFF
TRBJ2-3 | TRBV7-3 | TRBD2 | 16 | - | TGTGCCAGCAGCCTGACTAGCTCCGGAGGTGCAGATACGCAGTATTTT | CASSLTSSGGADTQYF
TRBJ2-3 | TRBV19 | - | 15 | - | TGTGCCAGTAGTGTAAACAGTTTCCCATGGGATACGCAGTATTTT | CASSVNSFPWDTQYF
TRBJ2-2 | TRBV13 | - | 14 | once | TGTGCCAGCAGCCATAACAGGGCACACGGGGAGCTGTTTTTT | CASSHNRAHGELFF
TRBJ2-7 | TRBV5-4 | TRBD1 | 17 | - | TGTGCCAGCAGCGGGGAGAGAGGGGGCGGCTTCTCCTACGAGCAGTACTTC | CASSGERGGGFSYEQYF